Listed below are T cell receptor beta chains from one sample, sequenced in a study of TIL therapy for anti-PD-1-resistant metastatic lung cancer. Sequencing was performed with immunoSEQ multiplex PCR; in TCRdb, only in-frame clones are kept and a portion is missing. The repertoire holds tens of thousands of clones, 70% to 85% seen once, with 5.6% in the top ten. Sequencing used tumor tissue, obtained at baseline. The origin of the receptors is a person aged 25-79 years with non-small cell lung cancer. CDR3s include the opening cysteine and the closing phenylalanine or tryptophan. D genes are given only for firm matches. Clone size appears in some rows only: once, few, many, or a class for an expanded clone.

TRBV6-1	17	TRBJ2-5	-	TRBD2	TGTGCCAGCAGTGATTTAGCGGGAGCTAGTCGAAAAGAGACCCAGTACTTC	CASSDLAGASRKETQYF
TRBV4-3	15	TRBJ2-1	-	TRBD1	TGCGCCAGCAGCCAAAGGACAGGAGCCTACAATGAGCAGTTCTTC	CASSQRTGAYNEQFF
TRBV18	16	TRBJ2-5	-	TRBD2	TGTGCCAGCTCACCATGGACTAGCGGGAGTGGGGAGACCCAGTACTTC	CASSPWTSGSGETQYF
TRBV28	19	TRBJ2-7	-	TRBD2	TGTGCCAGCAATCCCACGCCGGGGGATACTAGCGGGAGGATACGCGAGCAGTACTTC	CASNPTPGDTSGRIREQYF
TRBV9	13	TRBJ2-7	-	TRBD2	TGTGCCAGCAGCGTAGGACTAGCCCACGAGCAGTACTTC	CASSVGLAHEQYF
TRBV9	12	TRBJ2-2	medium-sized	-	TGTGCCAGCAGCGAGCGACACGGGGAGCTGTTTTTT	CASSERHGELFF
TRBV7-8	18	TRBJ1-6	-	-	TGTGCCAGCAGCTCAGACCGTCCTCCCGTAAAAAATAATTCACCCCTCCACTTT	CASSSDRPPVKNNSPLHF
TRBV9	17	TRBJ1-1	once	-	TGTGCCAGCAGCGCCGGACGTACTAGCGGTCCGGACACTGAAGCTTTCTTT	CASSAGRTSGPDTEAFF
TRBV28	11	TRBJ2-2	-	-	TGTGCCAGCTCAGACCTGGGGGAGCTGTTTTTT	CASSDLGELFF
TRBV2	12	TRBJ1-6	-	-	TGTGCCAGCAGTCAGACAGCCTCACCCCTCCACTTT	CASSQTASPLHF
TRBV28	14	TRBJ1-2	-	-	TGTGCCAGCTCGAGGGTAGGTGTAATCTATGGCTACACCTTC	CASSRVGVIYGYTF
TRBV30	12	TRBJ2-7	-	TRBD1	TGTGCCTGGGGGACAGGGAGTTACGAGCAGTACTTC	CAWGTGSYEQYF
TRBV28	14	TRBJ2-7	-	-	TGTGCCAGCAGTTTATTGCACCAGGGGCGGGAGCAGTACTTC	CASSLLHQGREQYF
TRBV28	17	TRBJ2-1	few	TRBD2	TGTGCCAGCGCACCCCGGACTAGCGGGGGGCCTTACAATGAGCAGTTCTTC	CASAPRTSGGPYNEQFF
TRBV5-1	14	TRBJ2-7	once	-	TGCGCCAGCAGCTCCACCATTGCCGCGAGCGAGCAGTACTTC	CASSSTIAASEQYF
TRBV6-5	12	TRBJ1-5	-	-	TGTGCCATCAGTGATGGGGGTCAGCCCCAGCATTTT	CAISDGGQPQHF
TRBV19	16	TRBJ2-3	-	TRBD2	TGTGCCAGTAATCTAGCGGGAGGGCCTGTAGCAGATACGCAGTATTTT	CASNLAGGPVADTQYF
TRBV2	12	TRBJ2-3	-	-	TGTGCCAGCAGTGAAGTGAGGGGTACGCAGTATTTT	CASSEVRGTQYF
TRBV2	15	TRBJ2-6	-	-	TGTGCCAGCAGTGGGCAGTCCTCTGGGGCCAACGTCCTGACTTTC	CASSGQSSGANVLTF
TRBV6-1	12	TRBJ2-7	few	-	TGTGCCAGCAGTATGGTGGGGGTCGAGCAGTACTTC	CASSMVGVEQYF
TRBV27	16	TRBJ2-1	-	TRBD2	TGTGCCAGCAGTTTAGTAGCGGGAGTGGGTATAGATGAGCAGTTCTTC	CASSLVAGVGIDEQFF
TRBV6-5	11	TRBJ2-5	-	-	TGTGCCAGCAGTTACGGGGAGACCCAGTACTTC	CASSYGETQYF
TRBV6-5	15	TRBJ1-1	-	TRBD1	TGTGCCAGCAGACCCCCGGGACAGGGGTTCACTGAAGCTTTCTTT	CASRPPGQGFTEAFF
TRBV10-3	15	TRBJ2-5	few	-	TGTGCCATCAGTGAGTCGAGGGGTGGTTGGGAGACCCAGTACTTC	CAISESRGGWETQYF
TRBV20-1	11	TRBJ1-2	-	-	TGCAGTGCTAGCGCTAACTATGGCTACACCTTC	CSASANYGYTF
TRBV10-2	13	TRBJ1-2	-	-	TGCGCCAGCAGTGCGGACAGCAACTATGGCTACACCTTC	CASSADSNYGYTF
TRBV9	14	TRBJ1-1	few	TRBD1	TGTGCCAGCAGCTTCTATGACAGGGACACTGAAGCTTTCTTT	CASSFYDRDTEAFF
TRBV19	13	TRBJ2-1	-	-	TGTGCCAGTAGCCCCCCCCCTTGGGTTGAGCAGTTCTTC	CASSPPPWVEQFF
TRBV7-6	15	TRBJ1-5	-	-	TGTGCCAGCAGCTATGCCGGGGGCGCGGGTCAGCCCCAGCATTTT	CASSYAGGAGQPQHF
TRBV19	15	TRBJ2-7	-	TRBD1	TGTGCCAGTAGCCAGGGCGGGACAGGTTCCTACGAGCAGTACTTC	CASSQGGTGSYEQYF
TRBV5-4	13	TRBJ2-2	-	-	TGTGCCAGCAGCTCTTGGGGCACCGGGGAGCTGTTTTTT	CASSSWGTGELFF
TRBV5-4	15	TRBJ2-7	-	-	TGTGCCAGCAGCTTGTCCCCTAGTCCTACCTACGAGCAGTACTTC	CASSLSPSPTYEQYF
TRBV7-6	12	TRBJ1-4	-	-	TGTGCCAGCAACGCGGGGGGTGAAAAACTGTTTTTT	CASNAGGEKLFF
TRBV14	16	TRBJ2-1	once	TRBD2	TGTGCCAGCAGTACATCGTGGGGACTAGCGGGATGGGAGCAGTTCTTC	CASSTSWGLAGWEQFF
TRBV6-6	14	TRBJ1-4	-	-	TGTGCCAGCAGGGCGGCGGGGGAGGAAGAAAAACTGTTTTTT	CASRAAGEEEKLFF
TRBV5-1	13	TRBJ1-2	-	-	TGCGCCAGCAGCTTGGCAGGGAGTGAGGGCTACACCTTC	CASSLAGSEGYTF
TRBV7-9	12	TRBJ1-1	-	-	TGTGCCAGCGCGTATATGAACACTGAAGCTTTCTTT	CASAYMNTEAFF
TRBV19	13	TRBJ2-2	-	-	TGTGCCAGTAGTGCCCGACAGAAGGGGGAGCTGTTTTTT	CASSARQKGELFF
TRBV6-1	14	TRBJ1-1	-	TRBD1	TGTGCCAGCAGCTTACAGGGGTCGAACACTGAAGCTTTCTTT	CASSLQGSNTEAFF
TRBV7-2	14	TRBJ2-7	-	TRBD1	TGTGCCAGCACCGACCCACAGGGGGCCTACGAGCAGTACTTC	CASTDPQGAYEQYF
TRBV18	18	TRBJ2-2	-	-	TGTGCCAGCTCACCCAACCTCGGCACAGGAACGAACACCGGGGAGCTGTTTTTT	CASSPNLGTGTNTGELFF
TRBV11-3	15	TRBJ2-2	-	-	TGTGCCAGCAGCCTCGGGGAGGGGGCGTCCGGGGAGCTGTTTTTT	CASSLGEGASGELFF
TRBV30	13	TRBJ2-3	-	-	TGTGCCTGGAGTGTGCGACTAGCAGATACGCAGTATTTT	CAWSVRLADTQYF
TRBV28	15	TRBJ1-6	-	-	TGTGCCAGCAGCGGTACCGGCATCGTGGGTTCACCCCTCCACTTT	CASSGTGIVGSPLHF
TRBV28	15	TRBJ1-5	-	-	TGTGCCAGCAGTTTAGTGATAGGGGCCAATCAGCCCCAGCATTTT	CASSLVIGANQPQHF
TRBV10-2	12	TRBJ1-1	few	-	TGCGCCAGCATAAACCTTAACACTGAAGCTTTCTTT	CASINLNTEAFF
TRBV7-2	16	TRBJ2-2	-	-	TGTGCCAGCAGCATTGTCGGAGGGCCCTTCGGCGGGGAGCTGTTTTTT	CASSIVGGPFGGELFF